The 26 T cell receptor beta chains below were found in one sample sequenced in a study of CD8 T cells in ankylosing spondylitis. TCRdb re-called the 5' RACE reads through MiXCR, storing one row per CDR3 protein. In the table there are some 38,000 distinct CDR3 sequences, approximately 3% of which are singletons. The sample consisted of blood, either unsorted or a sorted T cell fraction (not recorded which). These receptors originate from a male donor with ankylosing spondylitis or in good health (not recorded which).

This clonotype was counted many times. V usage is TRBV9 and J usage is TRBJ2-5; the D gene is possibly TRBD1 (5 bases). The ends were cut back, 1 base at V and 1 base at J, with 11 bases in the middle. Looked up from germline, CDR1 is SGDLS and CDR2 is YYNGEE. The CDR3 runs to 15 residues. CDR3 residues: CASSVQGWGQETQYF. The CDR3 DNA follows: TGTGCCAGCAGCGTACAGGGTTGGGGCCAAGAGACCCAGTACTTC.

The table lists this clonotype with many counts. The chain joins TRBV9 to TRBJ2-1; TRBD1 aligns across 9 bases. J lost 0 bases, V lost 0 bases, and 10 bases had no gene match. CDR3 size: 19 residues. Germline V CDR1 and CDR2: SGDLS, YYNGEE. The CDR3 coding sequence is TGTGCCAGCAGCGTAGGCCCCGGGACAGGGAAAAGCTCCTACAATGAGCAGTTCTTC. Its protein product is CASSVGPGTGKSSYNEQFF.

This clonotype was observed many times. The CDR3 here is CASSVEGLGELFF. The CDR3 DNA sequence: TGTGCCAGCAGCGTAGAGGGCCTCGGGGAGCTGTTTTTT. The chain employs TRBV9 and TRBJ2-2; D gene ambiguous. The CDR3 spans 13 residues. Germline CDR1 is SGDLS and CDR2 is YYNGEE. Trimming took 0 bases from V and 7 from J, leaving 7 bases between them.

This clonotype was detected many times. The CDR3 loop reads CASSVAGRANYGYTF. CDR3 nucleotide sequence: TGTGCCAGCAGCGTCGCCGGACGGGCTAACTATGGCTACACCTTC. The V gene is TRBV9, the J gene TRBJ1-2, with no clear D. The length of the CDR3 is 15 residues. Trimming removed 2 bases from V and 0 bases from J, with 11 bases in between. The V gene's germline CDR1 is SGDLS and CDR2 YYNGEE. The whole variable domain, filled in from reference TRBV9 and TRBJ1-2, reads DSGVTQTPKHLITATGQRVTLRCSPRSGDLSVYWYQQSLDQGLQFLIQYYNGEERAKGNILERFSAQQFPDLHSELNLSSLELGDSALYFCASSVAGRANYGYTFGSGTRLTVV.

In its sample, this clonotype was seen many times. The rearrangement joins TRBV9 to TRBJ2-2; D remains ambiguous. Germline lookup yields CDR1 SGDLS and CDR2 YYNGEE. V lost 0 bases and J 5 bases, leaving 11 bases between the germline ends. CDR3 length: 15 residues. CDR3: CASSVAGLFTGELFF. In DNA form, the CDR3 reads TGTGCCAGCAGCGTAGCGGGCTTATTTACCGGGGAGCTGTTTTTT. The full variable domain, completed using reference TRBV9 and TRBJ2-2, is DSGVTQTPKHLITATGQRVTLRCSPRSGDLSVYWYQQSLDQGLQFLIQYYNGEERAKGNILERFSAQQFPDLHSELNLSSLELGDSALYFCASSVAGLFTGELFFGEGSRLTVL.

The chain combines TRBV9 with TRBJ2-3; D gene uncertain. Trimming left V 6 bases short and J 3 bases short, with 8 bases between. Germline CDR1 SGDLS, CDR2 YYNGEE. The CDR3 is made up of 12 amino acids. CDR3 DNA: TGTGCCAGCAACGTGCGAACAGATACGCAGTATTTT. Translating gives CASNVRTDTQYF.

This clonotype was observed many times. V and J are TRBV9 and TRBJ2-3, with 7 bases matching TRBD2. Trimming removed 0 bases from V and 2 bases from J; junction bases left unmatched: 6. Germline V gene lookup returns CDR1 SGDLS and CDR2 YYNGEE. The CDR3 is 16 residues long. Here the CDR3 reads CASSVGSSGLTDTQYF. CDR3 DNA: TGTGCCAGCAGCGTAGGGTCTAGCGGACTCACAGATACGCAGTATTTT.

This clonotype was seen at least ten times. This rearrangement joins TRBV9 to TRBJ2-1, with 7 nucleotides matching TRBD2. Germline values: CDR1 SGDLS, CDR2 YYNGEE. V lost 1 base, J lost 6 bases, and 22 bases stayed unmatched. CDR3 size: 20 residues. CDR3 sequence reads: CASSVQAYPPGLSARNEQFF. For the CDR3, the DNA is TGTGCCAGCAGCGTACAAGCGTACCCCCCGGGACTATCGGCCCGCAATGAGCAGTTCTTC.

This clonotype was detected ten times or more. This rearrangement joins TRBV9 to TRBJ1-3; D may be TRBD1 (5 bases). Germline V gene sequence: CDR1 SGDLS, CDR2 YYNGEE. The CDR3 has 14 residues. V shed 0 bases and J shed 2 bases, with 6 bases lying between them. This chain's CDR3 is CASSVGGAGNTIYF. For the CDR3, the DNA is TGTGCCAGCAGCGTAGGGGGGGCTGGAAACACCATATATTTT.

This clonotype was seen at least ten times. J is TRBJ2-1 and V is TRBV9, with TRBD2 matching 9 bases. The CDR3 runs 17 residues. The ends lost 0 bases at V and 3 bases at J; junction bases unmatched: 7. CDR1 and CDR2 (germline): SGDLS, YYNGEE. The CDR3 here is CASSVEGAGGHYNEQFF. The CDR3 DNA is TGTGCCAGCAGCGTAGAGGGCGCGGGGGGGCACTACAATGAGCAGTTCTTC.

There are many counts of this clonotype. The V call is TRBV9, the J call TRBJ2-2; 9 bases match TRBD2. CDR3 length: 17 amino acids. Germline values: CDR1 SGDLS, CDR2 YYNGEE. Trimming at V came to 3 bases and at J to 2 bases, leaving 8 bases not matched to a gene. CDR3 loop: CASSAGKRGANTGELFF. The CDR3 DNA follows: TGTGCCAGCAGCGCAGGGAAGCGGGGGGCTAACACCGGGGAGCTGTTTTTT.

This clonotype was observed many times. The rearrangement uses TRBV9 and TRBJ1-1; D call uncertain. The V and J ends lost 0 bases and 5 bases respectively, with 11 bases between them. The germline V gene has CDR1 SGDLS and CDR2 YYNGEE. The CDR3 extends over 14 amino acids. Here the CDR3 reads CASSVESGWTEAFF. The CDR3 coding sequence is TGTGCCAGCAGCGTAGAATCTGGGTGGACTGAAGCTTTCTTT.

This clonotype was detected only a few times. J is TRBJ1-1 and V is TRBV9; D not resolved. Germline assignment: CDR1 SGDLS and CDR2 YYNGEE. Trimming left V 1 base short and J 6 bases short, with 10 bases between. CDR3 length: 13 amino acids. DNA for the CDR3: TGTGCCAGCAGCGTAAACGGGTTCGCTGAAGCTTTCTTT. Translation: CASSVNGFAEAFF.

This clonotype was detected ten times or more. The CDR3 bases are TGTGCCAGCAGCGACCCGGGGCGCGAAGATACGCAGTATTTT. It encodes CASSDPGREDTQYF. J is TRBJ2-3 and V is TRBV9; possibly TRBD1 or TRBD2 for D (5 bases each). The CDR3 spans 14 residues. The germline CDR1 and CDR2 sequences are SGDLS and YYNGEE. V gave up 3 bases and J gave up 5 bases, with 13 bases separating them.

This clonotype has at least ten counts. The V gene is TRBV9, the J gene TRBJ2-1; no firm D call. The CDR3 has 13 amino acids. CDR1 and CDR2 (germline): SGDLS, YYNGEE. Trimming took 0 bases from V and 6 from J, leaving 7 bases between them. This chain's CDR3 is CASSVAARNEQFF. Written as DNA, the CDR3 is TGTGCCAGCAGCGTAGCGGCCCGCAATGAGCAGTTCTTC.

This clonotype has ten or more counts. The chain is built from TRBV9 and TRBJ2-3; possible D gene TRBD2, 6 bases. The CDR3 totals 16 residues. With 2 bases removed from V and 2 bases from J, the gap between germline ends came to 15 bases. Germline V lookup: CDR1 SGDLS, CDR2 YYNGEE. Here the CDR3 reads CASSVWRGGDTDTQYF. The CDR3 bases are TGTGCCAGCAGCGTGTGGCGGGGAGGTGACACAGATACGCAGTATTTT.

Ten or more counts support this clonotype. The J gene is TRBJ2-7, the V gene TRBV20-1; D possibly corresponds to TRBD1 (6 bases). CDR3 length: 13 residues. Germline CDR1 is DFQATT and CDR2 is SNEGSKA (reference sequence). The V end was cut by 2 bases, the J end by 5 bases, with 13 bases between. CDR3 in DNA: TGCAGTGCTAGACGACAGGCTTATAACGAGCAGTACGTC. This encodes CSARRQAYNEQYV.

This clonotype has ten or more counts. The chain has TRBV9 and TRBJ2-5, with TRBD2 matching 7 bases. Germline V CDR1 and CDR2: SGDLS, YYNGEE. The CDR3 has 15 residues. Germline trimming cut 0 bases from V and 1 base from J; bases unmatched to any gene: 3. The CDR3 DNA reads as TGTGCCAGCAGCGTAGCGGGGGGTTTCCAAGAGACCCAGTACTTC. Its translation: CASSVAGGFQETQYF.

This clonotype has a count of ten or more. The genes are TRBV9 and TRBJ2-3; D remains ambiguous. Germline loops: CDR1 SGDLS, CDR2 YYNGEE. The CDR3 contains 15 residues. Trimming shortened V by 4 bases and J by 2 bases, and 14 bases separated the two germline ends. The CDR3 DNA sequence: TGTGCCAGCAGCCTTAGGCAGGCCTCCACAGATACGCAGTATTTT. It codes for CASSLRQASTDTQYF.

This clonotype was counted many times. J is TRBJ2-6 and V is TRBV9; 9 positions match TRBD1. The V gene's germline CDR1 is SGDLS and CDR2 YYNGEE. The CDR3 runs to 17 residues. V shed 4 bases and J 4 bases; nucleotides not matched to a gene: 9. The CDR3 spells CASSIDRGLRGANVLTF. CDR3 nucleotides: TGTGCCAGCAGCATCGACAGGGGGTTAAGAGGGGCCAACGTCCTGACTTTC.

A few counts support this clonotype. The V call is TRBV9, the J call TRBJ2-2; D is ambiguous. Trimming left V 0 bases short and J 0 bases short, with 6 bases between. This CDR3 region has 15 residues. Looked up from germline, CDR1 is SGDLS and CDR2 is YYNGEE. The CDR3 DNA reads as TGTGCCAGCAGCGTAGATGGACCGAACACCGGGGAGCTGTTTTTT. It codes for CASSVDGPNTGELFF.

This clonotype was observed at least ten times. The CDR3: CASSGGFGAEAFF. The CDR3, as DNA: TGTGCCAGCAGCGGGGGGTTTGGTGCTGAAGCTTTCTTT. The chain is built from TRBV9 and TRBJ1-1, with D possibly TRBD1 on 5 matching bases. This CDR3 has 13 residues. Germline CDR1 SGDLS, CDR2 YYNGEE. With 3 bases removed from V and 6 bases from J, the gap between germline ends came to 12 bases.

This clonotype was seen at least ten times. The rearrangement uses TRBV5-1 and TRBJ1-1; D remains unclear. V gave up 7 bases and J gave up 1 base, with 17 bases separating them. The germline V gene has CDR1 SGHRS and CDR2 YFSETQ. The CDR3 is 15 residues long. CDR3 residues: CASFPQTGRNTEAFF. The CDR3 coding sequence is TGCGCCAGCTTTCCCCAAACGGGGAGGAACACTGAAGCTTTCTTT.

In its sample, this clonotype was seen many times. The chain combines TRBV9 with TRBJ1-5; D is possibly TRBD1 (6 bases). The germline V gene has CDR1 SGDLS and CDR2 YYNGEE. The CDR3 has 14 residues. V dropped 0 bases and J dropped 5 bases, with 9 bases sitting between them. CDR3 in amino acids: CASSVDGGHQPQHF. CDR3 in DNA: TGTGCCAGCAGCGTAGACGGGGGCCATCAGCCCCAGCATTTT. The full variable domain, with the rest looked up from reference TRBV9 and TRBJ1-5, is DSGVTQTPKHLITATGQRVTLRCSPRSGDLSVYWYQQSLDQGLQFLIQYYNGEERAKGNILERFSAQQFPDLHSELNLSSLELGDSALYFCASSVDGGHQPQHFGDGTRLSIL.

A few counts support this clonotype. The chain has TRBV9 and TRBJ2-5; the match to TRBD2 covers 16 bases. In germline, CDR1 is SGDLS, CDR2 YYNGEE. CDR3 length: 17 residues. Trimming took 2 bases from V and 0 from J; bases not matched to a gene: 1. CDR3 protein: CASSVGTSGGDQETQYF. In DNA form, the CDR3 reads TGTGCCAGCAGCGTCGGGACTAGCGGGGGGGACCAAGAGACCCAGTACTTC.

This clonotype was counted at least ten times. The CDR3 DNA is TGTGCCAGCAGCGTACGCCAGAGAATGAACACCGGGGAGCTGTTTTTT. It is translated as CASSVRQRMNTGELFF. The chain is built from TRBV9 and TRBJ2-2; D gene unclear. CDR3 size: 16 residues. The V gene's germline CDR1 is SGDLS and CDR2 YYNGEE. The V end was cut by 1 base, the J end by 1 base, with 11 bases between.